This T cell receptor (beta chain) comes out of a study of T cell responses to AZD1222 COVID-19 vaccine. Data came from immunoSEQ multiplex PCR; TCRdb stores just in-frame clones and leaves some out. The sample lists roughly 140,000 clones, about nine tenths occurring once. CDR3 length: 14 amino acids. Losses at the gene ends were 4 bases for V and 7 bases for J; bases not matched to a gene: 7. Germline CDR1 reads SQVTM; CDR2 reads ANQGSEA. Here the sequenced sample was peripheral blood, taken on day 0 of AZD1222 vaccination. V usage is TRBV29-1 and J usage is TRBJ1-4; TRBD1 agrees at 9 bases. This clonotype was sampled from an adult in good health. The CDR3 DNA reads as TGCAGCGTTGTGGGACAGGGCGGAGCTGAAAAACTGTTTTTT. Translation gives CSVVGQGGAEKLFF.